Below, 11 T cell receptor beta chains from the same sample are listed, as sequenced in a study of siplizumab effects on memory and regulatory T cells. The authors cocultured the mixed lymphocyte reaction cells at 37 degrees C for 6 days. Their specific antigens are unknown. TCRdb's table, derived via immunoSEQ multiplex PCR, lists solely in-frame clones and lacks some. Here the sample spans 9,500 to 15,000 clones, around half being singletons. The material sequenced was CFSE-low (dividing) CD8+ T cells sorted from an allogeneic mixed lymphocyte reaction. These TCRs come from a human donor in good health; the cells came from an allogeneic mixed lymphocyte reaction. Some clones in this sample may be carry-over from other donors' samples.

The chain employs TRBV6-1 and TRBJ1-2, with 10 bases matching TRBD1. Germline V gives CDR1 MNHNS, CDR2 SASEGT. V gave up 5 bases and J gave up 9 bases; unmatched junction bases: 12. This CDR3 is built from 15 residues. DNA of the CDR3: TGTGCCAGCAGTAGGGGGACAGGGGCGTCCGGGAGCTACACCTTC. Residues: CASSRGTGASGSYTF.

This clone was detected once. The rearrangement uses TRBV9 and TRBJ2-1; 10 nucleotides line up with TRBD1. Germline assignment: CDR1 SGDLS and CDR2 YYNGEE. The CDR3 has 16 residues. The V gene end was trimmed by 0 bases and the J gene end by 10 bases; junction bases not matched to a gene: 10. In DNA form, the CDR3 reads TGTGCCAGCAGCGTAGAGTCAGACAGGGGGCGCTGGGAGCAGTTCTTC. Its translation is CASSVESDRGRWEQFF.

This clone appeared a few times. The chain has TRBV7-9 and TRBJ2-1; D is ambiguous. Germline V gene lookup returns CDR1 SEHNR and CDR2 FQNEAQ (reference sequence). The V end lost 4 bases, the J end lost 7 bases, and 8 bases lay between the germline ends. This CDR3 is 12 amino acids long. In DNA, the CDR3 is TGTGCCAGCAGCTCAAGGGTGAATGAGCAGTTCTTC. Its protein product is CASSSRVNEQFF.

This clone is judged medium-sized. The chain carries TRBV7-9 and TRBJ1-1; 11 bases align to TRBD1. The CDR3 spans 15 residues. Germline CDR1 reads SEHNR; CDR2 reads FQNEAQ (reference sequence). The V segment lost 2 bases and the J segment 8 bases; nucleotides outside the gene matches: 7. CDR3 DNA: TGTGCCAGCAGCTTAATCGGACAGGGGGCTCTGGAAGCTTTCTTT. This translates into CASSLIGQGALEAFF.

The CDR3 protein is CASSLLEGDGYTF. CDR3 DNA: TGTGCCAGCAGCTTATTGGAAGGGGATGGCTACACCTTC. This chain connects TRBV7-6 to TRBJ1-2, with a tentative D call TRBD1 (5 bases). CDR1 SGHVS and CDR2 FNYEAQ come from the germline V gene. The CDR3 contains 13 residues. V lost 2 bases and J lost 6, with 10 bases in between.

This chain joins TRBV4-2 and TRBJ2-7; D unresolved. V lost 0 bases, J lost 0 bases, and 15 bases lay in between. Germline V gives CDR1 LGHNA, CDR2 YNFKEQ. The CDR3 is 17 amino acids. CDR3 nucleotides: TGTGCCAGCAGCCAAGAAAACCTCGGCTTCAGCTCCTACGAGCAGTACTTC. Encoded protein: CASSQENLGFSSYEQYF.

This clone was recorded once. The V gene is TRBV7-1, the J gene TRBJ2-7, with TRBD2 matching over 10 bases. TRBV7-1 is an open reading frame, and its role is uncertain. The V segment lost 3 bases and the J segment 2 bases; nucleotides outside the gene matches: 7. The CDR3 runs 16 residues. CDR3 nucleotides: TGTGCCAGCAGCTCTCTCCCTAGCGGGGGACCCTACGAGCAGTACTTC. This gives the protein CASSSLPSGGPYEQYF.

The genes are TRBV19 and TRBJ1-1, with 7 bases fitting TRBD1. There are 12 residues in the CDR3. Per the germline V gene, CDR1 is LNHDA and CDR2 is SQIVND (reference sequence). The ends lost 6 bases at V and 7 bases at J; junction bases unmatched: 5. The chain's CDR3 is CASRSGGNEAFF. Written as DNA, the CDR3 is TGTGCCAGTAGGTCAGGGGGGAATGAAGCTTTCTTT.

This CDR3 reads CASSLEAGVVYEQFF. In DNA, the CDR3 is TGCGCCAGCAGCTTGGAAGCGGGAGTAGTCTATGAGCAGTTCTTC. The rearrangement joins TRBV5-1 to TRBJ2-1; 8 bases map to TRBD2. CDR3 length: 15 residues. The V segment lost 0 bases and the J segment 8 bases; nucleotides outside the gene matches: 7. Germline-derived CDR1 and CDR2 are SGHRS and YFSETQ. Drawing the rest from reference TRBV5-1 and TRBJ2-1, the complete variable domain is KAGVTQTPRYLIKTRGQQVTLSCSPISGHRSVSWYQQTPGQGLQFLFEYFSETQRNKGNFPGRFSGRQFSNSRSEMNVSTLELGDSALYLCASSLEAGVVYEQFFGPGTRLTVL.

This clone was detected only a few times. The chain joins TRBV10-3 to TRBJ1-5; 8 bases line up with TRBD1. Germline trimming cut 6 bases from V and 5 bases from J; bases unmatched to any gene: 9. Germline-derived CDR1 and CDR2 are ENHRY and SYGVKD. This CDR3 spans 15 amino acids. In DNA, the CDR3 is TGTGCCATCAGACCATGGACAGGGCGAGATCAGCCCCAGCATTTT. This translates into CAIRPWTGRDQPQHF.

This chain connects TRBV7-6 to TRBJ2-3; D gene unclear. Trimming stripped 3 bases from V and 1 base from J, with 11 bases between. From germline, CDR1 is SGHVS and CDR2 FNYEAQ. CDR3 length: 15 amino acids. The CDR3 region is CASSFRVEGTDTQYF. The DNA of the CDR3 is TGTGCCAGCAGCTTCCGGGTCGAAGGCACAGATACGCAGTATTTT. Looking up the rest from reference TRBV7-6 and TRBJ2-3 gives the full variable domain: GAGVSQSPRYKVTKRGQDVALRCDPISGHVSLYWYRQALGQGPEFLTYFNYEAQQDKSGLPNDRFSAERPEGSISTLTIQRTEQRDSAMYRCASSFRVEGTDTQYFGPGTRLTVL.